The following is a T cell receptor (beta chain) sequence with its context. Germline V gene lookup returns CDR1 SGDLS and CDR2 YYNGEE. The CDR3 extends over 17 amino acids. Trimming shortened V by 3 bases and J by 3 bases, and 21 bases separated the two germline ends. Here immunoSEQ multiplex PCR was the method, and the copy in TCRdb shows in-frame clones only, minus some. Of hundreds of thousands of clones listed, around 87% are singletons. The data belong to a study of shared T cell receptors in the human thymus. The same data also went into a second study, on human thymus T cells. That source notes: Infants, healthy and Finnish, who were having corrective surgery for congenital heart defects served as donors. Use of V and J genes seemed skewed within the thymic and blood repertoires. Thymic repertoires overlap heavily among unrelated individuals, related research has reported.

The chain is built from TRBV9 and TRBJ2-5; D is perhaps TRBD2 (7 bases). The clonotype comes from a boy under three years old with a congenital heart defect. Sequences were obtained from thymocytes. In nucleotides, the CDR3 is TGTGCCAGCAGCGAGGGGGGGCAAAAAGCCCGAAAAGAGACCCAGTACTTC. The encoded protein is CASSEGGQKARKETQYF.